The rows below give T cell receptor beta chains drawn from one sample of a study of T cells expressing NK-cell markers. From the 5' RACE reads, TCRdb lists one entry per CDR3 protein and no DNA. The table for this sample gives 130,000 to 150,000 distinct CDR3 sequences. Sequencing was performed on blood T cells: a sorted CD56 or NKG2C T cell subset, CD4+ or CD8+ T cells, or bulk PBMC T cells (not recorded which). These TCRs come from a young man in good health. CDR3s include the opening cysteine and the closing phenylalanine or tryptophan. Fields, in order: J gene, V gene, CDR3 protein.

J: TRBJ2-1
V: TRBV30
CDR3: CAWSGLAGSYNEQFF

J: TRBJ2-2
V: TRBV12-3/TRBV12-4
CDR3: CASRPQGLSTGELFF

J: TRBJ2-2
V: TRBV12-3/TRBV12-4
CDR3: CASSLDFGGGSPDAGELFF

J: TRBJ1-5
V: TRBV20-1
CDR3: CSATDSAVPASNQPQHF

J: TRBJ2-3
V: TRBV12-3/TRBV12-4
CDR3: CASSPRGQGVTDTQYF

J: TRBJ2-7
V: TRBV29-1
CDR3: CSVEEGDYEQYF

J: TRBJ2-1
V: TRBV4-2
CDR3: CASSQKLGNEQFF

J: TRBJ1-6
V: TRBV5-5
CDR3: CASSLGDSLLHF

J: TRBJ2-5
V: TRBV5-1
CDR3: CASSLAPGRQETQYF

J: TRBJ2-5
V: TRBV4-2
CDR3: CASSQELGGMEETQYF

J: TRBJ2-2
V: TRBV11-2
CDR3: CASGEGPNTGELFF

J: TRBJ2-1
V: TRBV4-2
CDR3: CASSQLGREQFF

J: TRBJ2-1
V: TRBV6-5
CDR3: CASSYSELAGGLEQFF

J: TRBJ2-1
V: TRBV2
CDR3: CASSEILLAGEGNEQFF

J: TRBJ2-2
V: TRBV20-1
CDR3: CSARIAGDTGELFF

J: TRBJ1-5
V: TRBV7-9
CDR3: CASTLSGGQPQHF

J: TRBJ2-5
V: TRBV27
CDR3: CASSSTQGRQETQYF

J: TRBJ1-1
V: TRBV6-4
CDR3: CASSNLGNTEAFF